Presented here are 14 T cell receptor beta chains from one specimen sequenced in a study of vaccination and CD4 T cells after COVID-19. These receptors lack a known antigen. The treatment denotes: roughly ten-day PBMC culture with coronavirus spike peptide pools or control peptides (ViraFEST assay). Sequencing of the DNA from cultured CD4+ T cells was carried out with the Oncomine TCR Beta short-read assay. TCRdb reprocessed the PCR reads via MiXCR and lists one record per CDR3 protein. The table shows some 3,200 distinct CDR3 sequences, with about four fifths occurring only once. The sequencing input was CD4+ T cells from blood, cultured in vitro. Receptors originate from a human donor who had recovered from COVID-19.

CDR3 region: CASSVAGEGYGYTF. DNA of the CDR3: TGTGCCAGCAGCGTAGCCGGGGAGGGCTATGGCTACACCTTC. This rearrangement joins TRBV9 to TRBJ1-2, with D hard to call. Germline CDR1 is SGDLS and CDR2 is YYNGEE. With 0 bases removed from V and 4 bases from J, the gap between germline ends came to 10 bases. This CDR3 has 14 amino acids. The whole variable domain, filled in from reference TRBV9 and TRBJ1-2, reads DSGVTQTPKHLITATGQRVTLRCSPRSGDLSVYWYQQSLDQGLQFLIQYYNGEERAKGNILERFSAQQFPDLHSELNLSSLELGDSALYFCASSVAGEGYGYTFGSGTRLTVV.

The rearrangement uses TRBV6-1 and TRBJ1-1, with D perhaps matching TRBD1 (5 bases). V was cut by 10 bases and J by 1 base, with 10 bases left in between. This CDR3 is built from 12 residues. Germline CDR1 reads MNHNS; CDR2 reads SASEGT. CDR3 DNA sequence: TGTGCCACAGCGACAGCGAACACTGAAGCTTTCTTT. Protein product: CATATANTEAFF.

The rearrangement joins TRBV5-1 to TRBJ1-1; D is possibly TRBD1 (5 bases). Trimming removed 3 bases from V and 3 bases from J, with 15 bases in between. CDR1 SGHRS and CDR2 YFSETQ come from the germline V gene. CDR3 length equals 15 residues. CDR3: CASSSQTPGYTEAFF. The DNA of the CDR3 is TGCGCCAGCAGCTCCCAAACCCCAGGGTACACTGAAGCTTTCTTT.

The chain links TRBV7-3 to TRBJ2-1, with TRBD2 matching 11 bases. J was trimmed by 0 bases and V by 5 bases; bases with no gene match: 12. CDR1 and CDR2 (germline): SGHTA, FQGTGA. The CDR3 consists of 19 residues. The CDR3 region is CASSRGTSGYPSSYNEQFF. DNA for the CDR3: TGTGCCAGCAGCCGCGGGACTAGCGGATACCCGAGCTCCTACAATGAGCAGTTCTTC.

The chain recombines TRBV18 with TRBJ1-6; D not resolved. Trimming stripped 2 bases from V and 5 bases from J, with 10 bases between. Germline lookup yields CDR1 KGHSH and CDR2 LQKENI. The CDR3 spans 15 residues. The CDR3 bases are TGTGCCAGCTCACCAGGAAGTATTGATAATTCACCCCTCCACTTT. Amino acids: CASSPGSIDNSPLHF.

This chain joins TRBV19 and TRBJ2-5, with 8 bases aligning to TRBD2. The germline V gene encodes CDR1 LNHDA and CDR2 SQIVND (reference sequence). The CDR3 has 15 amino acids. With V trimmed by 5 bases and J by 5 bases, 10 bases remained unmatched. In DNA, the CDR3 is TGTGCCAGTAGTCCCTTAGCGGGGAGTTGGGAGACCCAGTACTTC. It translates to CASSPLAGSWETQYF.

In this sample, this clonotype turned up once. V and J are TRBV10-3 and TRBJ1-5; D is unclear. The CDR3 length is 14 residues. Germline loops: CDR1 ENHRY, CDR2 SYGVKD. Between the trimmed V and J ends, which lost 8 bases and 0 bases, there was a span of 11 bases. The CDR3 loop reads CAIGVAPSNQPQHF. DNA for the CDR3: TGTGCCATCGGGGTGGCCCCTAGCAATCAGCCCCAGCATTTT.

CDR3 in DNA: TGTGCCAGTAGTAGAGGCGGCAGGGAAGAGAATGGCTACACCTTC. It is translated as CASSRGGREENGYTF. This sequence joins TRBV19 and TRBJ1-2, with D possibly TRBD1 on 5 matching bases. The length of the CDR3 is 15 residues. Trimming pared 4 bases from V and 6 bases from J, leaving 18 bases between. Germline-derived CDR1 and CDR2 are LNHDA and SQIVND (reference sequence).

The gene calls are TRBV19 and TRBJ2-3, with 10 bases matching TRBD2. Germline V gives CDR1 LNHDA, CDR2 SQIVND (reference sequence). This CDR3 has 15 amino acids. V shed 6 bases and J 2 bases; nucleotides not matched to a gene: 5. Here the CDR3 reads CASRDSGGFTDTQYF. The CDR3 coding sequence is TGTGCCAGTAGGGATAGCGGGGGGTTCACAGATACGCAGTATTTT.

In this sample, this clonotype turned up once. The chain carries TRBV2 and TRBJ2-7; D is perhaps TRBD1 (5 bases). Trimming shortened V by 6 bases and J by 3 bases, and 9 bases separated the two germline ends. This CDR3 has 12 residues. Germline assignment: CDR1 SNHLY and CDR2 FYNNEI. The CDR3 nucleotides read TGTGCCAGCAGACCTCAGGGCTACGAGCAGTACTTC. Translation: CASRPQGYEQYF. Full variable domain (remainder filled in from reference TRBV2 and TRBJ2-7): EPEVTQTPSHQVTQMGQEVILRCVPISNHLYFYWYRQILGQKVEFLVSFYNNEISEKSEIFDDQFSVERPDGSNFTLKIRSTKLEDSAMYFCASRPQGYEQYFGPGTRLTVT.

The DNA of the CDR3 is TGTGCCACCAGTGCAGGATTCCTTAACTATGGCTACACCTTC. Residues: CATSAGFLNYGYTF. The V call is TRBV24-1, the J call TRBJ1-2; D remains unclear. Trimming pared 5 bases from V and 1 base from J, leaving 10 bases between. The CDR3 totals 14 residues. From germline, CDR1 is KGHDR and CDR2 SFDVKD.

The V and J genes are TRBV15 and TRBJ1-2, with no clear D. With 4 bases removed from V and 7 bases from J, the gap between germline ends came to 16 bases. CDR1 LNHNV and CDR2 YYDKDF come from the germline V gene (reference sequence). CDR3 length: 14 residues. CDR3 in amino acids: CATSILEGSFGYTF. CDR3 DNA: TGTGCCACCAGCATACTGGAGGGTTCGTTTGGCTACACCTTC. Combining the CDR3 with reference TRBV15 and TRBJ1-2 gives the whole variable domain DAMVIQNPRYQVTQFGKPVTLSCSQTLNHNVMYWYQQKSSQAPKLLFHYYDKDFNNEADTPDNFQSRRPNTSFCFLDIRSPGLGDTAMYLCATSILEGSFGYTFGSGTRLTVV.

This clonotype was detected only a few times. J is TRBJ2-7 and V is TRBV6-1, with 7 positions matching TRBD2. The V segment lost 3 bases and the J segment 5 bases; nucleotides outside the gene matches: 7. Germline V lookup: CDR1 MNHNS, CDR2 SASEGT. CDR3 length equals 14 residues. The CDR3 region has the DNA TGTGCCAGCAGTGAGACGGGGGGTTGGGACGAGCAGTACTTC. Protein sequence: CASSETGGWDEQYF.

By proportion, this clonotype is large. This rearrangement joins TRBV27 to TRBJ1-6; 8 nucleotides match TRBD1. The length of the CDR3 is 15 residues. CDR1 and CDR2 (germline): MNHEY, SMNVEV (reference sequence). V was clipped by 5 bases and J by 6 bases; unmatched bases: 6. The CDR3 region is CASSARTGTNSPLHF. The DNA for the CDR3 is TGTGCCAGCAGTGCCAGGACAGGGACTAATTCACCCCTCCACTTT.